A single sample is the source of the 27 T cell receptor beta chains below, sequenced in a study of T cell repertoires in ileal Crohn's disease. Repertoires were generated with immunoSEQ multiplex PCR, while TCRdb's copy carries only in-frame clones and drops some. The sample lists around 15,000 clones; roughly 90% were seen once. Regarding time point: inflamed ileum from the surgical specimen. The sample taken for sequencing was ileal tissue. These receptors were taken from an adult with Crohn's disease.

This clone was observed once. The CDR3 protein is CASSVGNLNEKLFF. The CDR3 DNA sequence: TGTGCCAGCAGCGTGGGGAATCTTAATGAAAAACTGTTTTTT. The chain uses TRBV9 and TRBJ1-4; the D is unclear. The V and J ends lost 2 bases and 4 bases respectively, with 9 bases between them. This CDR3 spans 14 amino acids. Germline V lookup: CDR1 SGDLS, CDR2 YYNGEE. Drawing the rest from reference TRBV9 and TRBJ1-4, the complete variable domain is DSGVTQTPKHLITATGQRVTLRCSPRSGDLSVYWYQQSLDQGLQFLIQYYNGEERAKGNILERFSAQQFPDLHSELNLSSLELGDSALYFCASSVGNLNEKLFFGSGTQLSVL.

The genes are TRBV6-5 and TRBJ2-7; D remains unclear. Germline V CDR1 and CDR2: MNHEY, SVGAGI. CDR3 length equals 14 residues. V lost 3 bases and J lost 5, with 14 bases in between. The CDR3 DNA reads TGTGCCAGCAGTTATAAGCGCGGTGCCCACGAGCAGTACTTC. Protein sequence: CASSYKRGAHEQYF.

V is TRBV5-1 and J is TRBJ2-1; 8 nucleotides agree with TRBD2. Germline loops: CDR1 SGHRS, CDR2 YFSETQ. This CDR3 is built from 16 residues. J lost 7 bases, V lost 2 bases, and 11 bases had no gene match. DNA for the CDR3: TGCGCCAGCAGCTTTTTTTTCGGGGGGGCTGATAATGAGCAGTTCTTC. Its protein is CASSFFFGGADNEQFF.

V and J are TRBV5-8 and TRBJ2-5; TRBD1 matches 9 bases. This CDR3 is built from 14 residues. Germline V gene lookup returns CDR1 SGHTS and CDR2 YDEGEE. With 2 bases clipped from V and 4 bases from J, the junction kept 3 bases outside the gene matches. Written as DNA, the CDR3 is TGTGCCAGCAGCTTCCGGGACAGGGTAGAGACCCAGTACTTC. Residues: CASSFRDRVETQYF. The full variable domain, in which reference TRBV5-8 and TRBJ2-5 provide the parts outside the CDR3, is EAGVTQSPTHLIKTRGQQATLRCSPISGHTSVYWYQQALGLGLQFLLWYDEGEERNRGNFPPRFSGRQFPNYSSELNVNALELEDSALYLCASSFRDRVETQYFGPGTRLLVL.

CDR3 sequence reads: CAIPSGRVGTEAFF. CDR3 DNA: TGTGCCATCCCGTCGGGAAGAGTTGGAACTGAAGCTTTCTTT. This chain joins TRBV10-3 and TRBJ1-1; the D is unclear. The CDR3 length is 14 residues. Trimming left V 8 bases short and J 5 bases short, with 18 bases between. CDR1 ENHRY and CDR2 SYGVKD come from the germline V gene.

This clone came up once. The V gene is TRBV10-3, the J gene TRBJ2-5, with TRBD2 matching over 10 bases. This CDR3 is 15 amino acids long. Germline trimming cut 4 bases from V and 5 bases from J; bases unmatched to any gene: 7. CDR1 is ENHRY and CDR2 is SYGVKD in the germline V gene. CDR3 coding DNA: TGTGCCATCAGTGGGGCTAGCGGGGGAGCGGAGACCCAGTACTTC. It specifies CAISGASGGAETQYF.

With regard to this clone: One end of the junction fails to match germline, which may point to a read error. This CDR3 is CASTLGTSWGEQFF. The CDR3 nucleotides are TGCGCCAGCACCTTGGGGACTAGTTGGGGTGAGCAGTTCTTC. The V and J genes are TRBV5-1 and TRBJ2-1, with TRBD2 matching 8 bases. CDR3 length: 14 amino acids. Germline CDR1 SGHRS, CDR2 YFSETQ.

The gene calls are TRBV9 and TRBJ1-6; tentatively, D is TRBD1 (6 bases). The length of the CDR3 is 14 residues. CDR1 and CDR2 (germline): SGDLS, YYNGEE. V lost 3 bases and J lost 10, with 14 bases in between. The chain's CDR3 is CASSGVRGESPLHF. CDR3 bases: TGTGCCAGCAGCGGCGTCAGGGGTGAATCACCCCTCCACTTT.

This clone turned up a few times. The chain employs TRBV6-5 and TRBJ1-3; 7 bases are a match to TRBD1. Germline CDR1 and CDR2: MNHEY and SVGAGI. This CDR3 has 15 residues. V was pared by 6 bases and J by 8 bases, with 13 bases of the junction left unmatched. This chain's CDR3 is CASSYRTGPRDTIYF. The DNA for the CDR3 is TGTGCCAGCAGCTACCGGACAGGCCCACGGGACACCATATATTTT.

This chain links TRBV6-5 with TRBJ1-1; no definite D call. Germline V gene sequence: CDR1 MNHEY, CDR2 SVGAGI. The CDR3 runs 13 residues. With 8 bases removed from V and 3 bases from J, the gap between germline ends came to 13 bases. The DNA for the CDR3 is TGTGCCAGCCGATTGTCCCTAGACACTGAAGCTTTCTTT. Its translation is CASRLSLDTEAFF.

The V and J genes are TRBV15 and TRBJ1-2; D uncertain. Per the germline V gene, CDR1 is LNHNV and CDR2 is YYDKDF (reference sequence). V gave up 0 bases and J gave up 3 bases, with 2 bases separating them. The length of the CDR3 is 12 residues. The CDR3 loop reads CATSREDYGYTF. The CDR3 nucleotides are TGTGCCACCAGCAGAGAGGACTATGGCTACACCTTC.

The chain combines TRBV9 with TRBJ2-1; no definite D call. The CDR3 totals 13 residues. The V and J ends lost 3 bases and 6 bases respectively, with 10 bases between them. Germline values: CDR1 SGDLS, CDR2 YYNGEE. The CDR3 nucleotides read TGTGCCAGCAGCGCAGGAGTCCCCAATGAGCAGTTCTTC. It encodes CASSAGVPNEQFF.

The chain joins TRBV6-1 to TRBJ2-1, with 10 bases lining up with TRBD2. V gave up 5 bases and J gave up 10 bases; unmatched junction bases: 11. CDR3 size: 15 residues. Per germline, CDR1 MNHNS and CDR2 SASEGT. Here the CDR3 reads CASSKGASGGREQFF. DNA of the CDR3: TGTGCCAGCAGTAAGGGGGCTAGCGGGGGTCGGGAGCAGTTCTTC.

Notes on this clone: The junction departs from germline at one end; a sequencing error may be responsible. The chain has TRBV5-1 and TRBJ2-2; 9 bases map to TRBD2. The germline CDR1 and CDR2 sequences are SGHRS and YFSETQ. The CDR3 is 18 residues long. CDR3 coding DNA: TGCGCCAGCAGCTCCTTTAGGTCTAGCGGGGCGAAAACCGGGGAGCTGTTTTTT. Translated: CASSSFRSSGAKTGELFF.

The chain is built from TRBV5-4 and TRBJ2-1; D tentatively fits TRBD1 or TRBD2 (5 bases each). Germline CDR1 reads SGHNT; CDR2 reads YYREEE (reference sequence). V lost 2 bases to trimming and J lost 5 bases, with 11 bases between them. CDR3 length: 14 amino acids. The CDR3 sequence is CASSFGDHDNEQFF. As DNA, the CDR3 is TGTGCCAGCAGCTTTGGGGACCATGACAATGAGCAGTTCTTC.

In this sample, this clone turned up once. The CDR3: CASSLAGSNYEQYF. The CDR3, as DNA: TGTGCCAGCAGTTTAGCCGGATCTAACTACGAGCAGTACTTC. V gene TRBV28 combines with J gene TRBJ2-7; D gene uncertain. V dropped 2 bases and J dropped 3 bases, with 11 bases sitting between them. The CDR3 spans 14 residues. CDR1 is MDHEN, CDR2 SYDVKM, per germline.

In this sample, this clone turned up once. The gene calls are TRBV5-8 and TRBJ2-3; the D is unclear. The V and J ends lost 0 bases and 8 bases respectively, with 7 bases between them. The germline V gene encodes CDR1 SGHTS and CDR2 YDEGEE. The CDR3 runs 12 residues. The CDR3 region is CASSLVPGTQYF. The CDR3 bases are TGTGCCAGCAGCTTGGTCCCGGGTACGCAGTATTTT.

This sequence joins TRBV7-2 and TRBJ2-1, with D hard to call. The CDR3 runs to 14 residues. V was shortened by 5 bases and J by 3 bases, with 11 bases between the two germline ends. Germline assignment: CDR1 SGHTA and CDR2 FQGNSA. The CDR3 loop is CASSRSTFYNEQFF. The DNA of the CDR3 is TGTGCCAGCAGCCGATCGACCTTCTACAATGAGCAGTTCTTC.

This CDR3 reads CASSDTRWETQYF. In DNA form, the CDR3 reads TGTGCCAGTAGTGATACTAGGTGGGAGACCCAGTACTTC. V is TRBV19 and J is TRBJ2-5; weak D call: TRBD2 (5 bases). V was clipped by 5 bases and J by 5 bases, with 12 bases between them. Germline lookup yields CDR1 LNHDA and CDR2 SQIVND (reference sequence). The CDR3 spans 13 residues.

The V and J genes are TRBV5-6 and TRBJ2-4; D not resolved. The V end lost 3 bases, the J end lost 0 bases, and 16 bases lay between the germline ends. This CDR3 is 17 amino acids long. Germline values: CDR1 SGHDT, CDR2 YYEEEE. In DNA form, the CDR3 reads TGTGCCAGCAGCTCCAGTCGGCCTACCCTAGCCAAAAACATTCAGTACTTC. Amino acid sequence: CASSSSRPTLAKNIQYF.

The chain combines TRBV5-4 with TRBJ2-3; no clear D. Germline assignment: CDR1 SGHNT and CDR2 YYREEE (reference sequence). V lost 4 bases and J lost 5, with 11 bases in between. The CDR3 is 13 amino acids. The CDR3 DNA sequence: TGTGCCAGCAGCGCTCCGGCTGGAGATACGCAGTATTTT. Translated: CASSAPAGDTQYF.

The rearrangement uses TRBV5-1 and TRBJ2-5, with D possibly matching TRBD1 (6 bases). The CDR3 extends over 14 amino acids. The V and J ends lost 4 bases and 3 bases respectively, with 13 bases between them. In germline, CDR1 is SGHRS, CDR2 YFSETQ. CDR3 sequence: CASSVDRSEETQYF. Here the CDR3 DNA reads TGCGCCAGCAGCGTAGACAGGAGCGAAGAGACCCAGTACTTC.

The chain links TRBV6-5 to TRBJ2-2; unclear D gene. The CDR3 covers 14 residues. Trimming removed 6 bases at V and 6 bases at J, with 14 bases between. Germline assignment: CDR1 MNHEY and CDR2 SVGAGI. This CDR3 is CASSPSPDAGELFF. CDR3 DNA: TGTGCCAGCAGCCCGAGCCCAGACGCCGGGGAGCTGTTTTTT.

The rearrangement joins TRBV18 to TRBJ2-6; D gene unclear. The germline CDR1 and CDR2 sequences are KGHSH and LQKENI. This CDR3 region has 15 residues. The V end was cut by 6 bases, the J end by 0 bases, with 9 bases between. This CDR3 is CASSSKDSGANVLTF. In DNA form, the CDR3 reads TGTGCCAGCTCCTCAAAGGACTCTGGGGCCAACGTCCTGACTTTC.

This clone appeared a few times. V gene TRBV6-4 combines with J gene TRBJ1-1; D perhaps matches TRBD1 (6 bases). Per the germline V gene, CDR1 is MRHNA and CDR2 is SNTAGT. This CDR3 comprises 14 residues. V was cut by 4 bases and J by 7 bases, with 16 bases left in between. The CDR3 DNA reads TGTGCCAGCAGTGCGGACAGTAACAGGCTTGAAGCTTTCTTT. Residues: CASSADSNRLEAFF.

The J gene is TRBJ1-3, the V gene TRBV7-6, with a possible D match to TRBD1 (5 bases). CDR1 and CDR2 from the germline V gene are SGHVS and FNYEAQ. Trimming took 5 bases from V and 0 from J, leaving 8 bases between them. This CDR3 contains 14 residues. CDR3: CASSPGGSGNTIYF. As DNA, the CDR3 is TGTGCCAGCAGCCCCGGGGGCTCTGGAAACACCATATATTTT.

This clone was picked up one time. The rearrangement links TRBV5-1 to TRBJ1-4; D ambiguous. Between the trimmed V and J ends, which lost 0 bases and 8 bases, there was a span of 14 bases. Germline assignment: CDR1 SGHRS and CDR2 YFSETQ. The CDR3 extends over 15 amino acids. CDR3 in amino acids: CASSLVGGGNEKLFF. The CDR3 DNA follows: TGCGCCAGCAGCTTGGTGGGCGGAGGGAACGAAAAACTGTTTTTT.